These 12 T cell receptor beta chains were all obtained from the same sample, sequenced in a study of blood T cell repertoires in COVID-19. Libraries were prepared by immunoSEQ multiplex PCR; TCRdb keeps only in-frame clonotypes and omits some of them. The sample has 250,000 to 300,000 clones, approximately 84% seen once; the top ten hold less than 20%. The sample was PBMCs or T cells enriched from blood (not recorded which). These receptors were obtained from a man between 18 and 35 years old who had recovered from COVID-19.

The CDR3 here is CASSLLAGGSDTQYF. CDR3 bases: TGTGCCAGCAGCTTACTAGCGGGGGGGTCAGATACGCAGTATTTT. V and J are TRBV7-9 and TRBJ2-3; 12 bases line up with TRBD2. V gave up 2 bases and J gave up 4 bases; unmatched junction bases: 1. Germline-derived CDR1 and CDR2 are SEHNR and FQNEAQ (reference sequence). This CDR3 spans 15 amino acids.

The chain employs TRBV7-8 and TRBJ2-1; TRBD2 matches 7 bases. The germline CDR1 and CDR2 sequences are SGHVS and FQNEAQ. V was clipped by 4 bases and J by 4 bases; unmatched bases: 13. The CDR3 totals 17 residues. The CDR3 spells CASSSSFLAARYNEQFF. For the CDR3, the DNA is TGTGCCAGCAGCTCGAGCTTCCTAGCGGCCAGATACAATGAGCAGTTCTTC. The complete variable domain, with remaining parts taken from reference TRBV7-8 and TRBJ2-1, reads GAGVSQSPRYKVAKRGQDVALRCDPISGHVSLFWYQQALGQGPEFLTYFQNEAQLDKSGLPSDRFFAERPEGSVSTLKIQRTQQEDSAVYLCASSSSFLAARYNEQFFGPGTRLTVL.

This chain connects TRBV20-1 to TRBJ2-3; the match to TRBD2 covers 12 bases. This CDR3 contains 14 residues. Germline CDR1 and CDR2: DFQATT and SNEGSKA (reference sequence). The ends lost 3 bases at V and 3 bases at J; junction bases unmatched: 1. The CDR3 region is CSASGLAGTDTQYF. CDR3 DNA: TGCAGTGCTAGTGGACTAGCGGGGACAGATACGCAGTATTTT.

This clone has just a few counts. The CDR3 bases are TGCAGCGTTGAAGAGGAACAGTTCTATGGCTACACCTTC. Protein: CSVEEEQFYGYTF. The chain uses TRBV29-1 and TRBJ1-2, with D unresolved. Germline V gene lookup returns CDR1 SQVTM and CDR2 ANQGSEA. This CDR3 has 13 amino acids. Trimming removed 0 bases from V and 4 bases from J, with 9 bases in between.

V is TRBV6-5 and J is TRBJ1-1, with D possibly being TRBD1 (6 bases). This CDR3 region has 11 residues. Trimming cost V 2 bases and J 8 bases, with 6 bases left between them. Looked up from germline, CDR1 is MNHEY and CDR2 is SVGAGI. The CDR3 sequence: CASSYGTEAFF. In DNA, the CDR3 is TGTGCCAGCAGTTACGGGACAGAAGCTTTCTTT.

The V and J genes are TRBV7-3 and TRBJ2-1, with 10 nucleotides matching TRBD1. The V segment lost 2 bases and the J segment 8 bases; nucleotides outside the gene matches: 3. The germline gives CDR1 SGHTA, CDR2 FQGTGA. The CDR3 spans 14 residues. This CDR3 is CASSLSGTGDEQFF. As DNA, the CDR3 is TGTGCCAGCAGCTTATCGGGGACAGGGGATGAGCAGTTCTTC. Using reference TRBV7-3 and TRBJ2-1 for the parts outside the CDR3, the full variable domain is GAGVSQTPSNKVTEKGKYVELRCDPISGHTALYWYRQSLGQGPEFLIYFQGTGAADDSGLPNDRFFAVRPEGSVSTLKIQRTERGDSAVYLCASSLSGTGDEQFFGPGTRLTVL.

This clone was seen only once. The same CDR3 can be traced to other DNA sequences in this sample. J is TRBJ2-5 and V is TRBV12-3 or TRBV12-4; D unresolved. This CDR3 is built from 12 residues. Trimming removed 3 bases at V and 2 bases at J, with 4 bases between. CDR3 region: CASSFRQETQYF. In DNA form, the CDR3 reads TGTGCCAGCAGTTTCCGTCAAGAGACCCAGTACTTC.

The V gene is TRBV6-2 or TRBV6-3, the J gene TRBJ1-2; 7 nucleotides agree with TRBD1. V lost 0 bases to trimming and J lost 3 bases; unmatched junction nucleotides: 7. This CDR3 is 16 amino acids long. CDR1 is MNHEY and CDR2 is SVGEGT in the germline V gene. The CDR3 spells CASSYSVTGVDYGYTF. The CDR3 nucleotides read TGTGCCAGCAGTTACTCGGTTACAGGGGTGGACTATGGCTACACCTTC.

In this sample, this clone turned up a few times. CDR3 loop: CASGVIAGSVNEQFF. DNA for the CDR3: TGCGCCAGCGGGGTGATAGCGGGATCTGTCAATGAGCAGTTCTTC. The genes are TRBV5-1 and TRBJ2-1, with 8 bases that match TRBD2. V gave up 7 bases and J gave up 6 bases; unmatched junction bases: 12. This CDR3 has 15 residues. Germline V lookup: CDR1 SGHRS, CDR2 YFSETQ.

The chain recombines TRBV10-2 with TRBJ2-7; 10 bases agree with TRBD1. The CDR3 sequence is 14 residues long. Germline V gene data show CDR1 as WSHSY and CDR2 as SAAADI. Trimming at V came to 2 bases and at J to 3 bases, leaving 1 base not matched to a gene. The CDR3 sequence is CASSERDRGYEQYF. In nucleotides, the CDR3 is TGCGCCAGCAGTGAGAGGGACAGGGGCTACGAGCAGTACTTC.

The chain couples TRBV14 to TRBJ1-2; D may be TRBD1 (6 bases). V dropped 2 bases and J dropped 4 bases, with 11 bases sitting between them. Germline V lookup: CDR1 SGHDN, CDR2 FVKESK. The CDR3 runs 14 residues. In DNA form, the CDR3 reads TGTGCCAGCAGCCAATTCGGACAGCCCTATGGCTACACCTTC. Its protein product is CASSQFGQPYGYTF.

This clone showed up just once. The junction and the germline gene differ at one end; a read error may be behind it. The V gene is TRBV7-8, the J gene TRBJ1-6; D unresolved. Germline V gene data show CDR1 as SGHVS and CDR2 as FQNEAQ. This CDR3 spans 16 amino acids. Written as DNA, the CDR3 is TGTGCCAGCACCTTAACGAGGGTGGGAGGGAATTCACCCCTCCACTTT. Residues: CASTLTRVGGNSPLHF. Variable domain in full (rest from reference TRBV7-8 and TRBJ1-6): GAGVSQSPRYKVAKRGQDVALRCDPISGHVSLFWYQQALGQGPEFLTYFQNEAQLDKSGLPSDRFFAERPEGSVSTLKIQRTQQEDSAVYLCASTLTRVGGNSPLHFGNGTRLTVT.